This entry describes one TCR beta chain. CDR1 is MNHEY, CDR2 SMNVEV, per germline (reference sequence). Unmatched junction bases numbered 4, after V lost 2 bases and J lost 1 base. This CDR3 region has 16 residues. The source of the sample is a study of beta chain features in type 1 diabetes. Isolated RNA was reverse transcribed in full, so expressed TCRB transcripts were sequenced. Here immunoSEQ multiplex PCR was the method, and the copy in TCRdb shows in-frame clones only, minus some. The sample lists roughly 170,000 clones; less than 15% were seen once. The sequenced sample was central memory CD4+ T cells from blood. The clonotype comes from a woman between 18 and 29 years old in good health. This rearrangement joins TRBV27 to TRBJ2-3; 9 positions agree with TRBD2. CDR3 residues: CASSLAGGPGTDTQYF. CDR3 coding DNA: TGTGCCAGCAGTTTAGCGGGAGGGCCCGGCACAGATACGCAGTATTTT.